This T cell receptor (beta chain) stems from a study of blood T cells in healthy people across ages. The study, taken as a whole, reports: Strong correlation was found linking TCR beta diversity to naive T cell percentage.

A second PCR, run for about 7 to 11 cycles, used a sample-barcoded 5' primer plus a J-beta primer mix. TCRdb processed the 5' RACE reads anew with MiXCR; each CDR3 protein has one entry. The data contain around 800,000 distinct CDR3 sequences, around 62% of them singletons. The CDR3 loop spans 15 amino acids. Germline lookup yields CDR1 DFQATT and CDR2 SNEGSKA (reference sequence). Trimming at V came to 2 bases and at J to 3 bases, leaving 7 bases not matched to a gene. On this clonotype itself: What it binds is unknown.

The sequence was obtained from a man aged 30-40 years in good health. Material for sequencing was blood. The V and J genes are TRBV20-1 and TRBJ2-3; 8 bases fit TRBD2. The CDR3 DNA follows: TGCAGTGCTAGACCGGGGGGGGGCACGACAGATACGCAGTATTTT. This translates into CSARPGGGTTDTQYF.